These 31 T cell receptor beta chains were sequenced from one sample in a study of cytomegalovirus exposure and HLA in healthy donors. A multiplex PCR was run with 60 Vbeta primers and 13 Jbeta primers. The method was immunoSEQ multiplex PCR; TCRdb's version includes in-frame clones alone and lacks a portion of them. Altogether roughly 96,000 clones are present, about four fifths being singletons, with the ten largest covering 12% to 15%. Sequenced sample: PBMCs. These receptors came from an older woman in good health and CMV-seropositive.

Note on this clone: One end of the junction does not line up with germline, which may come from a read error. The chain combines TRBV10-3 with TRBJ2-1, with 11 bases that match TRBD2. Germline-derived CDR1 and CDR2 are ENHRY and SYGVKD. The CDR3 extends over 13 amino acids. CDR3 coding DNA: TGTGCCGTCAGTAGCGGGGGGGCAGATGAGCAGTTCTTC. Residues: CAVSSGGADEQFF.

CDR3: CASSPLDMSPTSEQYF. CDR3 nucleotide sequence: TGTGCCAGCTCACCCCTTGATATGTCCCCAACGAGCGAGCAGTACTTC. The chain has TRBV18 and TRBJ2-7; D gene uncertain. This CDR3 comprises 16 residues. Germline V CDR1 and CDR2: KGHSH, LQKENI. The V end lost 3 bases, the J end lost 6 bases, and 21 bases lay between the germline ends.

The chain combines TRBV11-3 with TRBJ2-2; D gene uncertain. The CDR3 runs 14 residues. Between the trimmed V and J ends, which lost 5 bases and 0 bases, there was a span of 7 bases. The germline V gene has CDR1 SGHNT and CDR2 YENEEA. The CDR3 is CASSPPSNTGELFF. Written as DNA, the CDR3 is TGTGCCAGCAGCCCCCCGTCGAACACCGGGGAGCTGTTTTTT.

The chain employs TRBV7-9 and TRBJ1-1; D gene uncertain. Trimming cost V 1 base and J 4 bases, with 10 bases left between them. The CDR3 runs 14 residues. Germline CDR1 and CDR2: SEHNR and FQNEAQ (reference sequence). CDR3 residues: CASSLENRATEAFF. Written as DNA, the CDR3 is TGTGCCAGCAGCTTAGAAAATAGAGCCACTGAAGCTTTCTTT. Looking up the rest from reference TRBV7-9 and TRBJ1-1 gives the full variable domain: DTGVSQNPRHKITKRGQNVTFRCDPISEHNRLYWYRQTLGQGPEFLTYFQNEAQLEKSRLLSDRFSAERPKGSFSTLEIQRTEQGDSAMYLCASSLENRATEAFFGQGTRLTVV.

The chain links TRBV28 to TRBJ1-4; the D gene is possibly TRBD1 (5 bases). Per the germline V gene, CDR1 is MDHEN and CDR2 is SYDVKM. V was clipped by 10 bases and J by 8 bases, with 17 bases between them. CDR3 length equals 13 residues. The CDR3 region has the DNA TGTGCCACCCAACAGGACCTACAAGAAAAACTGTTTTTT. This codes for CATQQDLQEKLFF.

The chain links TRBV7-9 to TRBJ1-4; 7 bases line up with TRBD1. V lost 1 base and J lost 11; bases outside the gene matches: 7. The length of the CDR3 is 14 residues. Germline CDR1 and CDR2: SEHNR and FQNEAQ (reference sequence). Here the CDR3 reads CASSLVSAGGKLFF. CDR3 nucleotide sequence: TGTGCCAGCAGCTTAGTATCGGCAGGGGGTAAACTGTTTTTT. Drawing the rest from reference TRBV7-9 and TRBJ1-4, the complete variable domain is DTGVSQNPRHKITKRGQNVTFRCDPISEHNRLYWYRQTLGQGPEFLTYFQNEAQLEKSRLLSDRFSAERPKGSFSTLEIQRTEQGDSAMYLCASSLVSAGGKLFFGSGTQLSVL.

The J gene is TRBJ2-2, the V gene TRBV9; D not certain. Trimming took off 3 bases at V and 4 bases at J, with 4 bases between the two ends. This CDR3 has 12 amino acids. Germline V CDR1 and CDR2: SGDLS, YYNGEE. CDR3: CASSAFTGELFF. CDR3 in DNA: TGTGCCAGCAGCGCCTTCACCGGGGAGCTGTTTTTT.

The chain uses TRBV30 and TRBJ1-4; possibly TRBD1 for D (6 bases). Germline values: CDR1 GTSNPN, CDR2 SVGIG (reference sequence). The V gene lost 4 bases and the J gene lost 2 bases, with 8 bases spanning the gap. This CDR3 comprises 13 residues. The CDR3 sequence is CAWNRDTNEKLFF. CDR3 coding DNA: TGTGCCTGGAACAGGGATACTAATGAAAAACTGTTTTTT.

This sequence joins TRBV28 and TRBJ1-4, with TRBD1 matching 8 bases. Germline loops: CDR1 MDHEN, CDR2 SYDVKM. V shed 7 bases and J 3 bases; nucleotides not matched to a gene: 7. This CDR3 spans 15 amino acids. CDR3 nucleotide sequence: TGTGCCAGCAATCGAGGGACAGGTGCTAATGAAAAACTGTTTTTT. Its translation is CASNRGTGANEKLFF.

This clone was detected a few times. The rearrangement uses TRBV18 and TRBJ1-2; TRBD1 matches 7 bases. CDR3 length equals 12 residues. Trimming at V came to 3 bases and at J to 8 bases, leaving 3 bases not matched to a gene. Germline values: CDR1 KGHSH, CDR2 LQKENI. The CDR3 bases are TGTGCCAGCTCACCCCAGACAGGGGGCTACACCTTC. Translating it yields CASSPQTGGYTF.

Here the CDR3 reads CATSRGGTYTEAFF. DNA for the CDR3: TGTGCCACCAGCAGAGGGGGCACCTACACTGAAGCTTTCTTT. The chain employs TRBV15 and TRBJ1-1; D is possibly TRBD1 (5 bases). Germline assignment: CDR1 LNHNV and CDR2 YYDKDF (reference sequence). There are 14 residues in the CDR3. Between the trimmed V and J ends, which lost 1 base and 3 bases, there was a span of 9 bases.

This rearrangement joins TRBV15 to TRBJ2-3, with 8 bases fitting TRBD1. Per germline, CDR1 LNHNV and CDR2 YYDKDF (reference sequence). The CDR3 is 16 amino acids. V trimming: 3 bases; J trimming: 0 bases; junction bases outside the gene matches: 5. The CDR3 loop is CATSSDRTGSTDTQYF. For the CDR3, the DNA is TGTGCCACCAGCAGCGATAGGACAGGGAGCACAGATACGCAGTATTTT.

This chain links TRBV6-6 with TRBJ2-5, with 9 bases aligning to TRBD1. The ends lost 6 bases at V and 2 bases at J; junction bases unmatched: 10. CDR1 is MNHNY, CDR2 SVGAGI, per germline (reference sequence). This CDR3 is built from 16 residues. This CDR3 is CASSRPTTGGQETQYF. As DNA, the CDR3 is TGTGCCAGCAGCCGCCCAACGACAGGGGGGCAAGAGACCCAGTACTTC.

The CDR3 DNA reads TGTGCCAGCAGTTTCATTAGACAGCCTGGAAACACCATATATTTT. Its translation: CASSFIRQPGNTIYF. The V gene is TRBV28, the J gene TRBJ1-3; TRBD1 might be the D (5 bases). V was shortened by 3 bases and J by 2 bases, with 11 bases between the two germline ends. This CDR3 contains 15 residues. Germline loops: CDR1 MDHEN, CDR2 SYDVKM. The variable domain in full, completed from reference TRBV28 and TRBJ1-3, reads DVKVTQSSRYLVKRTGEKVFLECVQDMDHENMFWYRQDPGLGLRLIYFSYDVKMKEKGDIPEGYSVSREKKERFSLILESASTNQTSMYLCASSFIRQPGNTIYFGEGSWLTVV.

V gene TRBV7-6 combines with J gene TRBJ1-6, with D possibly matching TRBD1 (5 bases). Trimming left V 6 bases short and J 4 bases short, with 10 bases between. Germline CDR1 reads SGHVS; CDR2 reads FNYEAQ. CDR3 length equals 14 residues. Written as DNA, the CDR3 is TGTGCCAGCAGTTACTCAGGGTATAATTCACCCCTCCACTTT. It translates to CASSYSGYNSPLHF.

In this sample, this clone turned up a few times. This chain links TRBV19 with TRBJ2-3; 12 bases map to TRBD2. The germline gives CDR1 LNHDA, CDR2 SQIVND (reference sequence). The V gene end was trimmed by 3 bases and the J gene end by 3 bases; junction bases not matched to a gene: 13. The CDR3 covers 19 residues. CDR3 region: CASSISRLAGVSWTDTQYF. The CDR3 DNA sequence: TGTGCCAGTAGTATCTCCCGACTAGCGGGAGTGTCTTGGACAGATACGCAGTATTTT. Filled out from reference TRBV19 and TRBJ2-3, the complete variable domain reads DGGITQSPKYLFRKEGQNVTLSCEQNLNHDAMYWYRQDPGQGLRLIYYSQIVNDFQKGDIAEGYSVSREKKESFPLTVTSAQKNPTAFYLCASSISRLAGVSWTDTQYFGPGTRLTVL.

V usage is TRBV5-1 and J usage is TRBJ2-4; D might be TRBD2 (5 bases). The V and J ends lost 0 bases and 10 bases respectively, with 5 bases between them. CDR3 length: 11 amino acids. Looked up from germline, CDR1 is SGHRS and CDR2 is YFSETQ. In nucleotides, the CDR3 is TGCGCCAGCAGCTTGGGGGAGATTCAGTACTTC. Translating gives CASSLGEIQYF.

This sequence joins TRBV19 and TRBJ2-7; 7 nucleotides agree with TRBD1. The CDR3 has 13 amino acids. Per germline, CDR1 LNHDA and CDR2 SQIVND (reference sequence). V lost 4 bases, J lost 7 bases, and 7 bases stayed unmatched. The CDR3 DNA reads TGTGCCAGTAGTAGGACAGGAGGATATGAGCAGTACTTC. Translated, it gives CASSRTGGYEQYF.

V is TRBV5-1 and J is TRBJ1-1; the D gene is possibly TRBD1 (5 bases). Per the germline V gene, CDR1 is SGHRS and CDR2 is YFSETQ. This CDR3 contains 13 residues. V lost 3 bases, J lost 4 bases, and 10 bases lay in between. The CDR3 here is CASSWGGGTEAFF. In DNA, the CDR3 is TGCGCCAGCAGCTGGGGGGGTGGCACTGAAGCTTTCTTT.

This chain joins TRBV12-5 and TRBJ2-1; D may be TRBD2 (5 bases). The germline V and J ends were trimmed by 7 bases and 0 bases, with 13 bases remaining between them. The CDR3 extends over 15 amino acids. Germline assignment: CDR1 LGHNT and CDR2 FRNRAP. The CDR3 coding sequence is TGTGCTAGTGACCTACCGGACTTCTCCTACAATGAGCAGTTCTTC. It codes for CASDLPDFSYNEQFF. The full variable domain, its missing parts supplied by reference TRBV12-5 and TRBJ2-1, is DARVTQTPRHKVTEMGQEVTMRCQPILGHNTVFWYRQTMMQGLELLAYFRNRAPLDDSGMPKDRFSAEMPDATLATLKIQPSEPRDSAVYFCASDLPDFSYNEQFFGPGTRLTVL.

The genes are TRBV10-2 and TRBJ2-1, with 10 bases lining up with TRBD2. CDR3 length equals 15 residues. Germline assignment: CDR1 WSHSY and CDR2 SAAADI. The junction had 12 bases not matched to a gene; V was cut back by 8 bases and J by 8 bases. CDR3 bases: TGCGCCAGCCGATTCGAGCGGGGGGGCAAAGATGAGCAGTTCTTC. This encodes CASRFERGGKDEQFF.

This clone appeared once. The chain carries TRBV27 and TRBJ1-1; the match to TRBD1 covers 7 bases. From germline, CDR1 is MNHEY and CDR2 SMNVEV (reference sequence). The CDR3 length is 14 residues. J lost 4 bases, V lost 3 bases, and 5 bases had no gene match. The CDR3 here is CASSFSTGATEAFF. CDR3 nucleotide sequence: TGTGCCAGCAGTTTTTCCACAGGGGCCACTGAAGCTTTCTTT.

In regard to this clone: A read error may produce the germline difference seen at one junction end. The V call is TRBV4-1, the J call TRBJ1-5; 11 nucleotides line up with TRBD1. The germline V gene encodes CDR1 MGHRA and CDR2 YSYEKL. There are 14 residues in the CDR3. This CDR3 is CASRQGQGADPQHF. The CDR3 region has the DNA TGCGCCAGCAGGCAAGGACAGGGGGCCGATCCCCAGCATTTT.

CDR3 nucleotide sequence: TGTGCCAGCTCAGAGTACGTGGACAGAAGCACAGATACGCAGTATTTT. Its protein is CASSEYVDRSTDTQYF. The chain has TRBV21-1 and TRBJ2-3; the table's D call of TRBD1 was not tested on the DNA. TRBV21-1 is recorded as a pseudogene. The CDR3 loop spans 16 amino acids.

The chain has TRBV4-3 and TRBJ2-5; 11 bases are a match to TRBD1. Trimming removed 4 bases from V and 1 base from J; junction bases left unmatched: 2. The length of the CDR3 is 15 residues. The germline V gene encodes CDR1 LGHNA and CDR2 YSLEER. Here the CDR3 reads CASSRGQGGQETQYF. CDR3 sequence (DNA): TGCGCCAGCAGCCGGGGACAGGGGGGCCAAGAGACCCAGTACTTC.

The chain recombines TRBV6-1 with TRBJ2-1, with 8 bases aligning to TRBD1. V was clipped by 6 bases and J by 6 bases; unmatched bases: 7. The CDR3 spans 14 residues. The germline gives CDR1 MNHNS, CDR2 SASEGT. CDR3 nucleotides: TGTGCCAGCAGAAAAAACCAGGGGGCCAATGAGCAGTTCTTC. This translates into CASRKNQGANEQFF.

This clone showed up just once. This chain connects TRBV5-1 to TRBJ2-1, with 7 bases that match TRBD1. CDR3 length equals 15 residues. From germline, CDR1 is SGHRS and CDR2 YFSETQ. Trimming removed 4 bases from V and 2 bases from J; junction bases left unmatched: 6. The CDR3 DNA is TGCGCCAGCAGCCAAGGACAGGCCACCTACAATGAGCAGTTCTTC. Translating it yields CASSQGQATYNEQFF.

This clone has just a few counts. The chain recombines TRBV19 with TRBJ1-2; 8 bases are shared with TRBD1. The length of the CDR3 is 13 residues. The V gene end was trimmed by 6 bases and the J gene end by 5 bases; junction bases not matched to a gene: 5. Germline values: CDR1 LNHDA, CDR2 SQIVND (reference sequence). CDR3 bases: TGTGCCAGTAGCACAGGGGGGCGATATGGCTACACCTTC. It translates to CASSTGGRYGYTF.

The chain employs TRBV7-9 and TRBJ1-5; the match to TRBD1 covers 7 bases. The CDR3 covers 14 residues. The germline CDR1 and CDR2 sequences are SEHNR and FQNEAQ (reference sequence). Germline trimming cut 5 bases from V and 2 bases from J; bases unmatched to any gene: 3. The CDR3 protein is CASSLGQGNQPQHF. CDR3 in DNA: TGTGCCAGCAGCCTCGGACAGGGCAATCAGCCCCAGCATTTT.

The CDR3 region has the DNA TGCGCCAGCAGCCCCCTGGCTAGCTTAAGCACAGATACGCAGTATTTT. Its protein is CASSPLASLSTDTQYF. The V gene is TRBV4-1, the J gene TRBJ2-3, with D perhaps TRBD2 (5 bases). This CDR3 contains 16 residues. Germline V gene data show CDR1 as MGHRA and CDR2 as YSYEKL. V lost 4 bases, J lost 0 bases, and 14 bases lay in between.

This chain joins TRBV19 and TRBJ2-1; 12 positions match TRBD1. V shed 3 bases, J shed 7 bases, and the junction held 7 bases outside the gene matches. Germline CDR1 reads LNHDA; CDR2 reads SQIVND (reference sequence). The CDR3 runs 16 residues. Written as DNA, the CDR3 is TGTGCCAGTAGTATTCCGGGACAGGGGGCGCAGAATGAGCAGTTCTTC. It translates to CASSIPGQGAQNEQFF.